The T cell receptor (beta chain) described here comes from a study of blood T cell repertoires in COVID-19. Whole-study context: Donors in the United States, Italy and Spain gave samples during acute or convalescent COVID-19. Nucleic acid was either cDNA or gDNA, and it came from T cells, B-cell-depleted T cells, or PBMCs.

Germline V gene sequence: CDR1 SQVTM, CDR2 ANQGSEA. Unmatched junction bases numbered 4, after V lost 4 bases and J lost 4 bases. There are 14 residues in the CDR3. Per the study methods: Amplified reference gene primers provided the basis for estimating nucleated cell counts. Assay: immunoSEQ multiplex PCR; the TCRdb copy retains only in-frame clones and omits some. From that table come the V and J calls and clone size; the DNA was used to work out D and trimming. Among about 190,000 clones listed, around 80% were seen once. The specimen sequenced was peripheral blood. This sequence originates from a woman in her forties or fifties with acute or convalescent COVID-19. The chain links TRBV29-1 to TRBJ1-4; 9 nucleotides align to TRBD1. Here the CDR3 reads CSVGSTGGNEKLFF. The CDR3, as DNA: TGCAGCGTTGGATCGACAGGGGGTAATGAAAAACTGTTTTTT.